These T cell receptor beta chains were read from a single sample in a study of breast tumors, draining lymph nodes, adjacent tissues. TCRdb used MiXCR to reprocess the multiplex PCR reads, holding one entry per CDR3 protein. The table records about 66,000 distinct CDR3 sequences, approximately 40% of them present only once. Sequencing input: breast tumor tissue. The receptors here all came from a female donor with breast cancer. Some clones in this sample may be carry-over from other donors' samples. Both conserved end residues are part of each CDR3. The D gene is left open where the match is weak. Some rows mark clone size as missing; the rest say once, few, many or name a class of expanded clone.

j_gene: TRBJ1-2
d_gene: .
v_gene: TRBV13
abundance: many
CDR3aa: CASSLESYGYTF
CDR3nt: TGTGCCAGCAGCTTAGAGAGCTATGGCTACACCTTC

j_gene: TRBJ1-6
d_gene: .
v_gene: TRBV12-5
abundance: .
CDR3aa: CASGFGPKGSPLHF
CDR3nt: TGTGCTAGTGGTTTCGGCCCCAAGGGTTCACCCCTCCACTTT

j_gene: TRBJ2-5
d_gene: .
v_gene: TRBV7-8
abundance: once
CDR3aa: CASSLGRHKQETQHF
CDR3nt: TGTGCCAGCAGCTTAGGGCGCCACAAACAAGAGACCCAGCACTTC

j_gene: TRBJ1-4
d_gene: TRBD1
v_gene: TRBV6-1
abundance: many
CDR3aa: CASSESAAGGSEKLFF
CDR3nt: TGTGCCAGCAGTGAAAGTGCGGCAGGGGGCAGTGAAAAACTGTTTTTT

j_gene: TRBJ2-2
d_gene: TRBD2
v_gene: TRBV20-1
abundance: many
CDR3aa: CSARDPERGGDTGELFF
CDR3nt: TGCAGTGCTAGAGACCCGGAGCGGGGGGGAGACACCGGGGAGCTGTTTTTT

j_gene: TRBJ2-5
d_gene: TRBD1
v_gene: TRBV20-1
abundance: many
CDR3aa: CSASGWGTGGVETQYF
CDR3nt: TGCAGTGCTAGTGGATGGGGAACAGGGGGCGTTGAGACCCAGTACTTC

j_gene: TRBJ1-6
d_gene: .
v_gene: TRBV20-1
abundance: .
CDR3aa: CSALETQGIPLHF
CDR3nt: TGCAGTGCCTTAGAGACCCAGGGCATCCCCCTCCACTTT

j_gene: TRBJ1-6
d_gene: TRBD1
v_gene: TRBV10-3
abundance: .
CDR3aa: CASSTLDRGPWAPPHF
CDR3nt: TGTGCCAGCAGTACCCTAGACAGGGGGCCGTGGGCCCCCCCCCACTTT

j_gene: TRBJ2-5
d_gene: .
v_gene: TRBV4-1
abundance: .
CDR3aa: CASSRDRTFTWETQYF
CDR3nt: TGCGCCAGCAGCCGAGATCGGACCTTCACGTGGGAGACCCAGTACTTC

j_gene: TRBJ2-7
d_gene: .
v_gene: TRBV11-2
abundance: many
CDR3aa: CASSYGGRSYEQYF
CDR3nt: TGTGCCAGCAGCTACGGAGGCAGGAGCTACGAGCAGTACTTC

j_gene: TRBJ2-7
d_gene: .
v_gene: TRBV20-1
abundance: .
CDR3aa: CSADTGIREQYF
CDR3nt: TGCAGTGCTGATACAGGGATTCGCGAGCAGTACTTC

j_gene: TRBJ2-2
d_gene: .
v_gene: TRBV7-3
abundance: many
CDR3aa: CASSPGGGRLTGELFF
CDR3nt: TGTGCCAGCAGCCCAGGGGGGGGGCGCTTAACCGGGGAGCTGTTTTTT

j_gene: TRBJ1-5
d_gene: TRBD1
v_gene: TRBV6-5
abundance: .
CDR3aa: CASSRPTGGENQPQHF
CDR3nt: TGTGCCAGCAGTCGACCGACAGGGGGCGAAAATCAGCCCCAGCATTTT

j_gene: TRBJ2-1
d_gene: .
v_gene: TRBV5-4
abundance: many
CDR3aa: CASSLVLASYNEQFF
CDR3nt: TGTGCCAGCAGCTTGGTACTAGCATCCTACAATGAGCAGTTCTTC

j_gene: TRBJ2-3
d_gene: .
v_gene: TRBV15
abundance: .
CDR3aa: CATSRVGSHTDTQCF
CDR3nt: TGTGCCACCAGCAGAGTTGGCAGTCACACAGATACGCAGTGCTTT

j_gene: TRBJ2-7
d_gene: TRBD1
v_gene: TRBV7-2
abundance: many
CDR3aa: CASSFYRGSYEQYF
CDR3nt: TGTGCCAGCAGCTTCTACAGGGGCTCCTACGAGCAGTACTTC

j_gene: TRBJ2-7
d_gene: TRBD2
v_gene: TRBV5-1
abundance: .
CDR3aa: CASSWGLAENYEQYF
CDR3nt: TGCGCCAGCAGCTGGGGACTAGCGGAAAACTACGAGCAGTACTTC

j_gene: TRBJ2-7
d_gene: TRBD1
v_gene: TRBV9
abundance: many
CDR3aa: CASSVGQGTYEQYF
CDR3nt: TGTGCCAGCAGCGTAGGACAGGGGACCTACGAGCAGTACTTC

j_gene: TRBJ2-1
d_gene: TRBD1
v_gene: TRBV13
abundance: .
CDR3aa: CASSLGTGWFF
CDR3nt: TGTGCCAGCAGCTTAGGGACAGGGTGGTTCTTC

j_gene: TRBJ1-1
d_gene: .
v_gene: TRBV7-9
abundance: .
CDR3aa: CASSRGTNGHTEAFF
CDR3nt: TGTGCCAGCAGCCGAGGGACAAACGGGCACACTGAAGCTTTCTTT

j_gene: TRBJ1-2
d_gene: .
v_gene: TRBV20-1
abundance: .
CDR3aa: CSARGPLGSSSGYTF
CDR3nt: TGCAGTGCTAGAGGCCCACTGGGGAGCTCCTCTGGCTACACCTTC

j_gene: TRBJ1-1
d_gene: .
v_gene: TRBV7-9
abundance: .
CDR3aa: CAVGYFTEAFF
CDR3nt: TGTGCTGTGGGATACTTCACTGAAGCTTTCTTT

j_gene: TRBJ2-1
d_gene: TRBD1
v_gene: TRBV20-1
abundance: many
CDR3aa: CSASRGPNEQFF
CDR3nt: TGCAGTGCTAGCAGGGGGCCCAATGAGCAGTTCTTC

j_gene: TRBJ2-7
d_gene: TRBD2
v_gene: TRBV20-1
abundance: many
CDR3aa: CSARSGGPYEQYF
CDR3nt: TGCAGTGCTAGGAGCGGGGGGCCCTACGAGCAGTACTTC

j_gene: TRBJ2-1
d_gene: TRBD2
v_gene: TRBV7-2
abundance: .
CDR3aa: CASSPLRLAGETQFF
CDR3nt: TGTGCCAGCAGCCCCCTCCGGCTAGCGGGGGAGACCCAGTTCTTC

j_gene: TRBJ2-2
d_gene: TRBD2
v_gene: TRBV4-2
abundance: once
CDR3aa: CASSPASGRTGELFF
CDR3nt: TGTGCCAGCAGCCCTGCTAGCGGGAGGACCGGGGAGCTGTTTTTT